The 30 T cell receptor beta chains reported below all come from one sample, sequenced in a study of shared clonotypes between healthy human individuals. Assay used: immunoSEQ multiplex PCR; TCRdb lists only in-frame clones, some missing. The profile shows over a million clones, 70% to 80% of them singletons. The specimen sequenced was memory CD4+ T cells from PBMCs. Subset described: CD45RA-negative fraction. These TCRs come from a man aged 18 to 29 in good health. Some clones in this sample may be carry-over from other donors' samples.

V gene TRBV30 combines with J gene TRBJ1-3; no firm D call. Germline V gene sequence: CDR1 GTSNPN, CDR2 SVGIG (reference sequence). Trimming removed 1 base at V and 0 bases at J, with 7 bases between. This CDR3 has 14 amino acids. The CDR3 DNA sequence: TGTGCCTGGAGTGAAACGTACTCTGGAAACACCATATATTTT. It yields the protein CAWSETYSGNTIYF. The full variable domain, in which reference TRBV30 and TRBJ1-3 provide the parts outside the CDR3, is SQTIHQWPATLVQPVGSPLSLECTVEGTSNPNLYWYRQAAGRGLQLLFYSVGIGQISSEVPQNLSASRPQDRQFILSSKKLLLSDSGFYLCAWSETYSGNTIYFGEGSWLTVV.

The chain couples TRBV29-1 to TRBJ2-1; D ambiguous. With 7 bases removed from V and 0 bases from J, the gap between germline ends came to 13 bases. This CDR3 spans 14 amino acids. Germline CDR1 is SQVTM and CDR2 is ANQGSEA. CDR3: CSAIRMSSYNEQFF. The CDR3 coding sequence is TGCAGCGCCATCAGGATGAGCTCCTACAATGAGCAGTTCTTC.

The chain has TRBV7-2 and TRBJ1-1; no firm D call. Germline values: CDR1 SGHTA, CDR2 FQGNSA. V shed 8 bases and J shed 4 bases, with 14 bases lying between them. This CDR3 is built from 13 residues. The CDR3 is CASGPERVTEAFF. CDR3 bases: TGTGCCAGCGGACCCGAGCGAGTCACTGAAGCTTTCTTT. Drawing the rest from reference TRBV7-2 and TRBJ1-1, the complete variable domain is GAGVSQSPSNKVTEKGKDVELRCDPISGHTALYWYRQSLGQGLEFLIYFQGNSAPDKSGLPSDRFSAERTGGSVSTLTIQRTQQEDSAVYLCASGPERVTEAFFGQGTRLTVV.

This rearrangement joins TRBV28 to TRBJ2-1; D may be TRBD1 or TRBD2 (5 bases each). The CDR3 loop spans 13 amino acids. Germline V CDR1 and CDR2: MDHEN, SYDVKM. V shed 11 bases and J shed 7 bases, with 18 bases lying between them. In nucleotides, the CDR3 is TGTGCCGGTAGCCGGGACGTCTTGAATGAGCAGTTCTTC. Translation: CAGSRDVLNEQFF.

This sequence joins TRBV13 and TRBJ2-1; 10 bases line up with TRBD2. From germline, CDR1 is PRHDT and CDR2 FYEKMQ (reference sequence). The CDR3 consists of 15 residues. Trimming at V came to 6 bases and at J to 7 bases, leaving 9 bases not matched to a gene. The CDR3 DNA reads TGTGCCAGCAGGAAACTAGCGGGGAGTACAAATGAGCAGTTCTTC. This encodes CASRKLAGSTNEQFF.

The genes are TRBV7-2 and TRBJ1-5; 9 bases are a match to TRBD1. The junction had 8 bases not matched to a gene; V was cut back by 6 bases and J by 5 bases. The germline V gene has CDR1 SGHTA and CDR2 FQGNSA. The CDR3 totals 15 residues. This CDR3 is CASSQDRGQDQPQHF. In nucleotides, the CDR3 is TGTGCCAGCAGTCAGGACAGGGGTCAGGATCAGCCCCAGCATTTT.

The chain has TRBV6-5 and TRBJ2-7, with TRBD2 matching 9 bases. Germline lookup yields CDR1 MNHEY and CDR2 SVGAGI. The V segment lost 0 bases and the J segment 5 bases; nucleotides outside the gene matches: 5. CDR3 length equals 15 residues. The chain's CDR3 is CASSYSSGRLDEQYF. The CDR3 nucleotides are TGTGCCAGCAGTTACTCTAGCGGGAGACTTGACGAGCAGTACTTC.

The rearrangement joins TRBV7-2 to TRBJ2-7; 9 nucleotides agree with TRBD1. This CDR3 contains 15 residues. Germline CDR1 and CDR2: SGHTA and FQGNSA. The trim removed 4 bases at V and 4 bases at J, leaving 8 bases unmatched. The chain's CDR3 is CASSSRDRAVYEQYF. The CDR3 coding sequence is TGTGCCAGCAGCTCCCGGGACAGGGCAGTGTACGAGCAGTACTTC.

CDR3 DNA sequence: TGTGCCAGCAGCTTGCTACAGGGCTCTGGGGCCAACGTCCTGACTTTC. The encoded protein is CASSLLQGSGANVLTF. The gene calls are TRBV5-4 and TRBJ2-6; maybe TRBD1 (6 bases). The V gene's germline CDR1 is SGHNT and CDR2 YYREEE (reference sequence). V lost 1 base to trimming and J lost 0 bases, with 8 bases between them. This CDR3 is built from 16 residues.

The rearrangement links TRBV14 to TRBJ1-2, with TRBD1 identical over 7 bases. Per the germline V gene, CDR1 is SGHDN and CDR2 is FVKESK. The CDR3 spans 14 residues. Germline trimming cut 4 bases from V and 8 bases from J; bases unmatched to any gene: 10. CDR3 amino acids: CASSPDREKGGYTF. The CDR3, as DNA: TGTGCCAGCAGCCCCGACAGGGAAAAGGGAGGCTACACCTTC.

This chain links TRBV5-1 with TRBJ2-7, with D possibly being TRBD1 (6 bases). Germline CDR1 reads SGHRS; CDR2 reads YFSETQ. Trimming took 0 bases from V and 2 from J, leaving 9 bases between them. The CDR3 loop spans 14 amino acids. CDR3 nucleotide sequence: TGCGCCAGCAGCTTGGAACAGGGAGCCTACGAGCAGTACTTC. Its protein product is CASSLEQGAYEQYF.

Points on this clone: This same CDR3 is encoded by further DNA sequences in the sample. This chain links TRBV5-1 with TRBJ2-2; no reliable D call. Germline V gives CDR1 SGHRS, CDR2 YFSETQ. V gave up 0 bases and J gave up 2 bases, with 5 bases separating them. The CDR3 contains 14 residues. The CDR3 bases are TGCGCCAGCAGCTTGGGCACCAACACCGGGGAGCTGTTTTTT. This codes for CASSLGTNTGELFF.

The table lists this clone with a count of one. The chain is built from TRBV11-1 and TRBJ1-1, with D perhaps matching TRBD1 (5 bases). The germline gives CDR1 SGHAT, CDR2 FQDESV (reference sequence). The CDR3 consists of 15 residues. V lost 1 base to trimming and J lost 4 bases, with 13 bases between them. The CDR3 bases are TGTGCCAGCAGCTTAGAGGGACGACGGGGCACTGAAGCTTTCTTT. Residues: CASSLEGRRGTEAFF.

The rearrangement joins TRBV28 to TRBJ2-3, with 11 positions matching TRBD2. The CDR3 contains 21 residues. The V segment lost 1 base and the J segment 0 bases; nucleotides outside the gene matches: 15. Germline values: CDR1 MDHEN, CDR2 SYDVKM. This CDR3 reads CASSLLGWGTSGTSSTDTQYF. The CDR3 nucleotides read TGTGCCAGCAGTTTATTGGGATGGGGGACTAGCGGAACGTCTAGCACAGATACGCAGTATTTT.

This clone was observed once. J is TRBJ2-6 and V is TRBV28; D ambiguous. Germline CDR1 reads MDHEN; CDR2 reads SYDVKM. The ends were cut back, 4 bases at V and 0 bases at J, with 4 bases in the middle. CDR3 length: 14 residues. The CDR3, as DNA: TGTGCCAGCAGTTCAGGCTCTGGGGCCAACGTCCTGACTTTC. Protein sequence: CASSSGSGANVLTF.

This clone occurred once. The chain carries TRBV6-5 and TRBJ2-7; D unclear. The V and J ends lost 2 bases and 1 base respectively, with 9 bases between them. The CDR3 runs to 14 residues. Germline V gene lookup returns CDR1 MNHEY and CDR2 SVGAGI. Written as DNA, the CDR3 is TGTGCCAGCAGTTACGGTGGGCAGTCCTACGAGCAGTACTTC. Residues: CASSYGGQSYEQYF.

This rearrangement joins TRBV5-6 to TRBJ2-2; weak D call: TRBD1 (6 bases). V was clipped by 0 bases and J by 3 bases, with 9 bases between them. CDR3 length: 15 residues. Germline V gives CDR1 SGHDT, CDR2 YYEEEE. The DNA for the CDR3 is TGTGCCAGCAGCTTGGGACAGGTCCACACCGGGGAGCTGTTTTTT. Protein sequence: CASSLGQVHTGELFF.

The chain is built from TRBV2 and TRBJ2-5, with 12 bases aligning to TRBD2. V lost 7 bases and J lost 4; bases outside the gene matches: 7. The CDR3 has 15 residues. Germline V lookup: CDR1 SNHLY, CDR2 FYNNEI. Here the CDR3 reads CASTRLAGVRETQYF. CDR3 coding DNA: TGTGCCAGCACCCGACTAGCGGGAGTTAGAGAGACCCAGTACTTC.

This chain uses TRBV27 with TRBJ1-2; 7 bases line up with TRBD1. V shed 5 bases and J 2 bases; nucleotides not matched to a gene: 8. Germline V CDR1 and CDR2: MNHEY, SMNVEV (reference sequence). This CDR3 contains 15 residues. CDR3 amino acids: CASSRLRGENYGYTF. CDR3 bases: TGTGCCAGCAGTAGACTCAGGGGGGAAAACTATGGCTACACCTTC.

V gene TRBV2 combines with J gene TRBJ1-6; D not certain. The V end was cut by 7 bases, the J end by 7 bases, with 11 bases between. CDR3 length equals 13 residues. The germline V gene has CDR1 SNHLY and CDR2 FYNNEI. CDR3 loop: CASTDSRNSPLHF. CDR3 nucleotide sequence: TGTGCCAGCACCGATTCGAGAAATTCACCCCTCCACTTT. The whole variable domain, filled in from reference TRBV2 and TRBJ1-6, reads EPEVTQTPSHQVTQMGQEVILRCVPISNHLYFYWYRQILGQKVEFLVSFYNNEISEKSEIFDDQFSVERPDGSNFTLKIRSTKLEDSAMYFCASTDSRNSPLHFGNGTRLTVT.

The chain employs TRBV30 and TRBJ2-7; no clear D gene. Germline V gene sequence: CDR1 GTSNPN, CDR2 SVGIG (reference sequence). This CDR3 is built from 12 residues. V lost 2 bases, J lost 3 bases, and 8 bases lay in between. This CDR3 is CAWSTYYYEQYF. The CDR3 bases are TGTGCCTGGAGTACTTACTACTACGAGCAGTACTTC.

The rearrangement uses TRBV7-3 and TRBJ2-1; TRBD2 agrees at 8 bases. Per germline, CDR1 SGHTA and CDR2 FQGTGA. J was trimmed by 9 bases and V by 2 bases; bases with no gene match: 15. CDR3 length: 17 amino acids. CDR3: CASSLVIVPGGPREQFF. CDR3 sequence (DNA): TGTGCCAGCAGCTTAGTCATCGTGCCGGGAGGGCCACGTGAGCAGTTCTTC. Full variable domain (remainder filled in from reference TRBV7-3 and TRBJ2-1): GAGVSQTPSNKVTEKGKYVELRCDPISGHTALYWYRQSLGQGPEFLIYFQGTGAADDSGLPNDRFFAVRPEGSVSTLKIQRTERGDSAVYLCASSLVIVPGGPREQFFGPGTRLTVL.

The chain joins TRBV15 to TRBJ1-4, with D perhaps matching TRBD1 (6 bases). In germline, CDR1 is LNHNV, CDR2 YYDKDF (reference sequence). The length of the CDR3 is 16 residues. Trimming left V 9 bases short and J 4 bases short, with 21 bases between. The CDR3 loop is CATRQGGGNDNEKLFF. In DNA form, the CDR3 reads TGTGCCACACGGCAAGGGGGGGGTAATGATAATGAAAAACTGTTTTTT.

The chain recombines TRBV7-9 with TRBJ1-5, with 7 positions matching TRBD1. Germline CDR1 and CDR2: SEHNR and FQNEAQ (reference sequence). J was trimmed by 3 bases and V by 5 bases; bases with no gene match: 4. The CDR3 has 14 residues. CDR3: CASSHDRVNQPQHF. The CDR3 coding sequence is TGTGCCAGCAGCCATGACAGGGTCAATCAGCCCCAGCATTTT.

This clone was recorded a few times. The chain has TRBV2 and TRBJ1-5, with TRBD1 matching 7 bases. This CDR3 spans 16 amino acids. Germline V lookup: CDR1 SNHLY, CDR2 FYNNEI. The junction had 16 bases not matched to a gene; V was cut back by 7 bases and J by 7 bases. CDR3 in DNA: TGTGCCAGCACTGGATTCTCCACAGGGGTCGGGCAGCCCCAGCATTTT. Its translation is CASTGFSTGVGQPQHF.

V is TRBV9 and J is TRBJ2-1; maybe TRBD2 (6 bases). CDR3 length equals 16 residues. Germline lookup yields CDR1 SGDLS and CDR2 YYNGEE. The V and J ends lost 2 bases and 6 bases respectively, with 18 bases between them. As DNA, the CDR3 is TGTGCCAGCAGCGTGGGGGGTCTAGCATTATTCAATGAGCAGTTCTTC. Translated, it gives CASSVGGLALFNEQFF.

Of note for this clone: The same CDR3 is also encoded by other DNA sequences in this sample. The CDR3 is CASSGTMNTEAFF. CDR3 sequence (DNA): TGTGCCAGCAGCGGCACCATGAACACTGAAGCTTTCTTT. V gene TRBV2 combines with J gene TRBJ1-1; no reliable D call. Trimming removed 6 bases from V and 0 bases from J, with 8 bases in between. This CDR3 has 13 amino acids. From germline, CDR1 is SNHLY and CDR2 FYNNEI.

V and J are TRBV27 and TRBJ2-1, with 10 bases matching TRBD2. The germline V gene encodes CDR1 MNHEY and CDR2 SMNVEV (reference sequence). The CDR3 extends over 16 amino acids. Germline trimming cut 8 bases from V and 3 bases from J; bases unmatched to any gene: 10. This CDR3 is CASGFLSSGSYNEQFF. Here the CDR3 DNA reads TGTGCCAGCGGGTTCCTATCTAGCGGGAGCTACAATGAGCAGTTCTTC.

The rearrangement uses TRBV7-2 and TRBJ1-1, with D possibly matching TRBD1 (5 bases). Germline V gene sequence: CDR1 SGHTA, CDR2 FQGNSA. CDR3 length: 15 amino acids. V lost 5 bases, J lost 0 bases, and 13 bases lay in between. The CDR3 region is CASSASGNLNTEAFF. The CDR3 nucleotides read TGTGCCAGCAGCGCATCAGGGAATCTGAACACTGAAGCTTTCTTT.

The CDR3: CATSRAGGLGQPQHF. As DNA, the CDR3 is TGTGCCACCAGCAGAGCGGGAGGACTTGGTCAGCCCCAGCATTTT. The chain is built from TRBV15 and TRBJ1-5; D is ambiguous. V was trimmed by 1 base and J by 6 bases, leaving 13 bases between them. The V gene's germline CDR1 is LNHNV and CDR2 YYDKDF (reference sequence). The CDR3 loop spans 15 amino acids.